Below, 8 T cell receptor beta chains from the same sample are listed, as sequenced in a study of Graves' ophthalmopathy and Graves' hyperthyroidism. The study amplified TCR beta CDR3 regions using RNA transcripts. In the first round, RT-PCR was carried out with HTBI primers, and a multiplex PCR formed the second round. TCRdb reprocessed the multiplex PCR reads via MiXCR and lists one record per CDR3 protein. There are about 420,000 distinct CDR3 sequences in the sample; more than 20% occur only once, and under 3.5% lies in the top ten. The sequencing sample was made of peripheral blood. The receptors stem from a woman younger than 35 with stable Graves' hyperthyroidism.

In its sample, this clonotype was seen many times. The rearrangement uses TRBV19 and TRBJ2-2; the D gene is possibly TRBD1 (6 bases). Trimming took off 1 base at V and 0 bases at J, with 15 bases between the two ends. The CDR3 covers 18 residues. Germline-derived CDR1 and CDR2 are LNHDA and SQIVND (reference sequence). The CDR3 nucleotides are TGTGCCAGTAGTATAGTTGCGCTACAGGGAGCGAACACCGGGGAGCTGTTTTTT. It is translated as CASSIVALQGANTGELFF.

This rearrangement joins TRBV4-1 to TRBJ1-1, with a tentative D call TRBD1 (6 bases). This CDR3 has 14 residues. V lost 4 bases to trimming and J lost 3 bases, with 12 bases between them. Germline V lookup: CDR1 MGHRA, CDR2 YSYEKL. CDR3 DNA: TGCGCCAGCAGCCCAAAGGGGGTTGACACTGAAGCTTTCTTT. It codes for CASSPKGVDTEAFF.

The rearrangement joins TRBV20-1 to TRBJ2-2, with D tentatively TRBD1 (6 bases). The CDR3 consists of 15 residues. The V gene's germline CDR1 is DFQATT and CDR2 SNEGSKA (reference sequence). V lost 1 base and J lost 0, with 9 bases in between. The CDR3 DNA reads as TGCAGTGCTAGAGCTGGGGGCTCGAACACCGGGGAGCTGTTTTTT. Protein: CSARAGGSNTGELFF.

This clonotype was observed many times. The chain employs TRBV2 and TRBJ1-2, with D unresolved. Germline V gene sequence: CDR1 SNHLY, CDR2 FYNNEI. The CDR3 runs to 13 residues. The ends were cut back, 2 bases at V and 2 bases at J, with 6 bases in the middle. The CDR3 spells CASSESRNYGYTF. In DNA form, the CDR3 reads TGTGCCAGCAGTGAATCCAGAAACTATGGCTACACCTTC. Full variable domain (remainder filled in from reference TRBV2 and TRBJ1-2): EPEVTQTPSHQVTQMGQEVILRCVPISNHLYFYWYRQILGQKVEFLVSFYNNEISEKSEIFDDQFSVERPDGSNFTLKIRSTKLEDSAMYFCASSESRNYGYTFGSGTRLTVV.

This clonotype was seen ten or more times. The chain joins TRBV6-4 to TRBJ1-1; 7 bases line up with TRBD1. The CDR3 runs to 16 residues. V trimming: 3 bases; J trimming: 1 base; junction bases outside the gene matches: 8. Germline CDR1 and CDR2: MRHNA and SNTAGT. CDR3 DNA: TGTGCCAGCAGTGATGTGTTTGGGACAGAGAACACTGAAGCTTTCTTT. Its protein product is CASSDVFGTENTEAFF.

This clonotype showed up many times. The V and J genes are TRBV2 and TRBJ2-7; no firm D call. The CDR3 length is 14 residues. CDR1 SNHLY and CDR2 FYNNEI come from the germline V gene. Trimming removed 6 bases from V and 0 bases from J, with 12 bases in between. The DNA for the CDR3 is TGTGCCAGCAGCAGAGACTCAAGCTCCTACGAGCAGTACTTC. This gives the protein CASSRDSSSYEQYF.

The J gene is TRBJ2-2, the V gene TRBV4-1, with D perhaps matching TRBD2 (5 bases). The CDR3 length is 14 residues. The V gene lost 1 base and the J gene lost 6 bases, with 9 bases spanning the gap. CDR1 and CDR2 (germline): MGHRA, YSYEKL. The CDR3 sequence is CASSQAGVPGELFF. The CDR3 DNA reads as TGCGCCAGCAGCCAAGCCGGGGTCCCCGGGGAGCTGTTTTTT.

This clonotype was counted ten times or more. V is TRBV20-1 and J is TRBJ1-1; perhaps TRBD1 as D (5 bases). The CDR3 is 12 residues long. CDR1 and CDR2 (germline): DFQATT, SNEGSKA (reference sequence). The V gene lost 6 bases and the J gene lost 6 bases, with 14 bases spanning the gap. The chain's CDR3 is CSAETGDSEAFF. For the CDR3, the DNA is TGCAGTGCCGAAACGGGGGATTCTGAAGCTTTCTTT.